This record concerns one T cell receptor beta chain sequence. Its target is unknown. Antigen-specific CD4+ T cells were first expanded with viral peptide pools by the ViraFEST assay and only then sequenced. Isolation of CD4+ T cells took place after ten to eleven days of culture. Every well got a few million PBMC, which were grown with about 9.9 IU/ml IL-2 and 8.5 to 10 ug/ml peptides. The authors replaced half the medium with IL-2 medium on days 3 and 7. These data are taken from a study of vaccination effects on CD4 cells after COVID-19. Notes on the study in general: Late in the post-vaccination period, infection-induced and vaccine-induced clones underwent marked clonal contraction. The study dataset contains few convalescent patients and includes no early post-infection timepoints.

The repertoire was sequenced with immunoSEQ multiplex PCR; TCRdb's copy has only in-frame clones and lacks some. The sample has more than 25,000 clones; around 70% are singletons. This CDR3 comprises 13 residues. The germline CDR1 and CDR2 sequences are MNHEY and SVGAGI. The V end was cut by 9 bases, the J end by 6 bases, with 15 bases between. The source material was CD4+ T cells from PBMCs cultured with HCoV-229E spike peptides, sampled before COVID-19 vaccination. This TCR was sampled from a human donor who received a COVID-19 vaccine. The chain joins TRBV6-5 to TRBJ2-4, with a tentative D call TRBD2 (6 bases). The CDR3 DNA sequence: TGTGCCAGTAAGGCGGGACCGGGAAACATTCAGTACTTC. It encodes CASKAGPGNIQYF.